Shown below are 7 T cell receptor beta chains from a single sample sequenced in a study of blood T cell repertoires in COVID-19. Profiled with immunoSEQ multiplex PCR; TCRdb holds only in-frame clones, not every one. Altogether roughly 100,000 clones are present, about four fifths being singletons, with the ten largest covering 15% to 20%. Sequenced: peripheral blood. The origin of the receptors is a human donor in a cohort sampled during active COVID-19.

This rearrangement joins TRBV11-2 to TRBJ2-6; D gene unclear. V dropped 8 bases and J dropped 6 bases, with 11 bases sitting between them. The CDR3 has 13 amino acids. The germline V gene encodes CDR1 SGHAT and CDR2 FQNNGV. This CDR3 reads CASGPVLANVLTF. The CDR3 coding sequence is TGTGCCAGCGGCCCCGTGTTGGCCAACGTCCTGACTTTC.

This chain connects TRBV12-3 or TRBV12-4 to TRBJ1-3; D gene ambiguous. The CDR3 is made up of 13 amino acids. Trimming removed 3 bases at V and 1 base at J, with 4 bases between. The CDR3 protein is CASSFYSGNTIYF. CDR3 DNA sequence: TGTGCCAGCAGTTTTTATTCTGGAAACACCATATATTTT.

This clone was seen just once. The CDR3 nucleotides are TGCGCCAGCAGCCCAGCTAACTATGGCTACACCTTC. Protein sequence: CASSPANYGYTF. The chain has TRBV5-1 and TRBJ1-2; no reliable D call. Trimming pared 4 bases from V and 0 bases from J, leaving 4 bases between. Per germline, CDR1 SGHRS and CDR2 YFSETQ. This CDR3 has 12 residues. Filled out from reference TRBV5-1 and TRBJ1-2, the complete variable domain reads KAGVTQTPRYLIKTRGQQVTLSCSPISGHRSVSWYQQTPGQGLQFLFEYFSETQRNKGNFPGRFSGRQFSNSRSEMNVSTLELGDSALYLCASSPANYGYTFGSGTRLTVV.

The chain employs TRBV29-1 and TRBJ2-5; possibly TRBD2 for D (5 bases). Trimming took 2 bases from V and 4 from J, leaving 26 bases between them. The CDR3 totals 18 residues. CDR1 SQVTM and CDR2 ANQGSEA come from the germline V gene. This CDR3 is CSVEPAFGSFGVGETQYF. As DNA, the CDR3 is TGCAGCGTTGAACCCGCCTTTGGGAGTTTCGGGGTTGGAGAGACCCAGTACTTC.

J is TRBJ2-7 and V is TRBV5-1; 11 bases are a match to TRBD2. This CDR3 has 15 amino acids. After removal of 1 base from V and 6 bases from J, the junction contained 6 bases not matched to a gene. Germline V gene sequence: CDR1 SGHRS, CDR2 YFSETQ. CDR3 protein: CASSLTASGRSEQYF. The CDR3 nucleotides are TGCGCCAGCAGCTTGACGGCTAGCGGGAGGAGCGAGCAGTACTTC.

This clone appeared once. The rearrangement links TRBV5-8 to TRBJ2-5, with unresolved D. V was pared by 6 bases and J by 5 bases, with 14 bases between. From germline, CDR1 is SGHTS and CDR2 YDEGEE. This CDR3 is built from 13 residues. The CDR3 coding sequence is TGTGCCAGCACCCTCGAGTTGAGTGAGACCCAGTACTTC. This gives the protein CASTLELSETQYF.

This rearrangement joins TRBV5-6 to TRBJ1-1; D remains unclear. Trimming shortened V by 4 bases and J by 3 bases, and 10 bases separated the two germline ends. The CDR3 runs 13 residues. Germline CDR1 reads SGHDT; CDR2 reads YYEEEE. The CDR3 nucleotides read TGTGCCAGCAGCAGGATTCGGGACACTGAAGCTTTCTTT. It translates to CASSRIRDTEAFF.